The clone carrying this T cell receptor (beta chain) has more than one count but fewer than ten. Its antigen is currently unknown. In TCRdb, the reads were re-called with MiXCR into one record per CDR3 protein. This table holds hundreds of thousands of distinct CDR3 sequences, about a third found once. The CDR3 contains 15 residues. V lost 5 bases and J 0 bases, leaving 11 bases between the germline ends. The sample originates from a study of T cell repertoires in cytomegalovirus infection. At the level of the study: Evidence of both CMV infection and a matching HLA type came from public TCR beta signatures.

Regarding the study as a whole: Within the response measured ex vivo, HLA-C-restricted CMV-specific TCR beta clonotypes were dominant.

The V call is TRBV12-3 or TRBV12-4, the J call TRBJ1-5; D is undetermined. Sample: PBMCs. The origin of this receptor is a human donor in good health (CMV status not recorded). Some clones in this sample may be carry-over from other donors' samples. CDR3 sequence reads: CASSTVDVSNQPQHF. In DNA, the CDR3 is TGTGCCAGCAGTACGGTCGATGTTAGCAATCAGCCCCAGCATTTT.